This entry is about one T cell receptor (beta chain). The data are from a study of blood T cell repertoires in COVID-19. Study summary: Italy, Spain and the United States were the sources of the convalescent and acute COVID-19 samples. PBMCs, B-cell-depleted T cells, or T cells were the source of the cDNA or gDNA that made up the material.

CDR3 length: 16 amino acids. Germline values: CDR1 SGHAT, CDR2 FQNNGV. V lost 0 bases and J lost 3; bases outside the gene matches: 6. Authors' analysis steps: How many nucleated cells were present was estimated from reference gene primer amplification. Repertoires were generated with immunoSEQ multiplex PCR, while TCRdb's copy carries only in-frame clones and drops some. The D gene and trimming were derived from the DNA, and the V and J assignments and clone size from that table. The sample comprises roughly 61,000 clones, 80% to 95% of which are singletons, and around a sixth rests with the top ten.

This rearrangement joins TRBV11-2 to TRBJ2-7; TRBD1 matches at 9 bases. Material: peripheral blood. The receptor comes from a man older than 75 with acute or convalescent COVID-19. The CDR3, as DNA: TGTGCCAGCAGCTTAGAGCCGGGACAGGGCCTCTACGAGCAGTACTTC. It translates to CASSLEPGQGLYEQYF.